This record covers a single TCR beta chain. The V gene lost 4 bases and the J gene lost 2 bases, with 13 bases spanning the gap. Germline V gene lookup returns CDR1 SGHRS and CDR2 YFSETQ. The CDR3 sequence is 15 residues long. RNA totalling roughly 0.45 to 1 ug underwent reverse transcription with random hexamers. One entry per CDR3 protein results from TCRdb running MiXCR on the immunoSEQ multiplex PCR reads. The sample records a few hundred thousand distinct CDR3 sequences, 94% being singletons. This record comes from a study of CD8 T cells in Susac syndrome. This TCR was recovered from a human donor with Susac syndrome. The chain uses TRBV5-1 and TRBJ2-1; no definite D call. Sequencing was carried out using CD4+ T cells from PBMCs. CDR3 protein: CASSVDLTAYNEQFF. CDR3 coding DNA: TGCGCCAGCAGCGTGGACCTGACGGCCTACAATGAGCAGTTCTTC.